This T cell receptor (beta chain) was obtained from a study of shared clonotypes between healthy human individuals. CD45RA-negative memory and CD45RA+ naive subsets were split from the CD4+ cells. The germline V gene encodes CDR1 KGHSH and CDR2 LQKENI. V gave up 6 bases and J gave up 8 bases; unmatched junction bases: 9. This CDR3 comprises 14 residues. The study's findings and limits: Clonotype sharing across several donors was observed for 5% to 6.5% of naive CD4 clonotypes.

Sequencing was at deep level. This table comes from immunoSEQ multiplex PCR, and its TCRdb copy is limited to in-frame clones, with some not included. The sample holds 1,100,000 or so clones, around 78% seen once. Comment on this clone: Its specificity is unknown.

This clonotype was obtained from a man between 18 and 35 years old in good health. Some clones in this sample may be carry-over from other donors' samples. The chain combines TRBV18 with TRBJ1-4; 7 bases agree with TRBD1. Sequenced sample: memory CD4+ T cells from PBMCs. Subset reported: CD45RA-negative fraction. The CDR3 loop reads CASSDRQGGEKLFF. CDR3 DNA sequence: TGTGCCAGCTCCGATCGACAGGGCGGCGAAAAACTGTTTTTT.